This entry lists 29 T cell receptor beta chains sequenced from one sample in a study of regulatory T cells in long-lasting Graves disease. The time point: newly diagnosed GD, antithyroid drugs for less than 3 months. Construction of the TCR library relied on RNA isolated from PBMCs. Assembly of TCR beta libraries relied on iRepertoire HTBI primers together with Arm-PCR of CDR3 regions. TCRdb reprocessed the multiplex PCR reads via MiXCR and lists one record per CDR3 protein. The table includes some 250,000 distinct CDR3 sequences, around 20% detected once. The sample consisted of peripheral blood mononuclear cells (PBMCs), taken at new diagnosis, from a patient treated with antithyroid drugs. The receptors here all came from a female donor with Graves disease.

This clonotype was counted at least ten times. The CDR3 region is CSAPKPFGSTDTQYF. The CDR3 DNA reads as TGCAGTGCCCCAAAACCTTTCGGTAGCACAGATACGCAGTATTTT. This chain joins TRBV20-1 and TRBJ2-3; D unresolved. The germline V and J ends were trimmed by 6 bases and 0 bases, with 16 bases remaining between them. In germline, CDR1 is DFQATT, CDR2 SNEGSKA (reference sequence). The CDR3 covers 15 residues.

This clonotype has a count of ten or more. V gene TRBV27 combines with J gene TRBJ2-3, with D possibly TRBD2 on 5 matching bases. Germline V gene data show CDR1 as MNHEY and CDR2 as SMNVEV (reference sequence). The CDR3 is 14 amino acids. Trimming left V 8 bases short and J 5 bases short, with 17 bases between. This CDR3 reads CASCPSGRGDTQYF. CDR3 coding DNA: TGTGCCAGCTGTCCGTCGGGTCGGGGAGATACGCAGTATTTT.

Comments on this clonotype: A much larger clone is a single base away; this may be a read error. The chain has TRBV20-1 and TRBJ2-1; D uncertain. This CDR3 contains 13 residues. Germline V gene data show CDR1 as DFQATT and CDR2 as SNEGSKA (reference sequence). The ends were cut back, 5 bases at V and 10 bases at J, with 18 bases in the middle. The chain's CDR3 is CSASGSLSYEQFF. The CDR3 DNA is TGCAGTGCTTCAGGATCGTTGAGCTACGAGCAGTTCTTC.

In its sample, this clonotype was seen many times. The rearrangement links TRBV5-1 to TRBJ2-2, with a possible D match to TRBD1 (6 bases). CDR3 length: 16 residues. V dropped 4 bases and J dropped 2 bases, with 15 bases sitting between them. The V gene's germline CDR1 is SGHRS and CDR2 YFSETQ. The CDR3 DNA follows: TGCGCCAGCAGCCCTGGAATAGGGGGAAACACCGGGGAGCTGTTTTTT. This encodes CASSPGIGGNTGELFF.

Only a few counts were recorded for this clonotype. The genes are TRBV6-1 and TRBJ1-5; D gene unclear. V lost 6 bases and J 0 bases, leaving 12 bases between the germline ends. The CDR3 is made up of 15 amino acids. The germline gives CDR1 MNHNS, CDR2 SASEGT. The CDR3 bases are TGTGCCAGCAGCGACGGAGGTAATAGCAATCAGCCCCAGCATTTT. Translation: CASSDGGNSNQPQHF.

In this sample, this clonotype turned up many times. Here the CDR3 DNA reads TGTGCCAGCAGTTGGGGGGTTTCCTACGAGCAGTACTTC. Protein sequence: CASSWGVSYEQYF. The rearrangement joins TRBV6-5 to TRBJ2-7, with D perhaps TRBD2 (6 bases). The CDR3 length is 13 residues. CDR1 and CDR2 from the germline V gene are MNHEY and SVGAGI. V was shortened by 4 bases and J by 1 base, with 8 bases between the two germline ends.

This clonotype was detected many times. The V call is TRBV7-2, the J call TRBJ2-4; D could derive from TRBD1 or TRBD2 (5 bases each). This CDR3 spans 15 amino acids. The ends were cut back, 0 bases at V and 3 bases at J, with 9 bases in the middle. CDR1 is SGHTA and CDR2 is FQGNSA in the germline V gene. The CDR3 DNA is TGTGCCAGCAGCTTAGCGCCTGGGGGCAAAAACATTCAGTACTTC. Protein: CASSLAPGGKNIQYF. Drawing the rest from reference TRBV7-2 and TRBJ2-4, the complete variable domain is GAGVSQSPSNKVTEKGKDVELRCDPISGHTALYWYRQSLGQGLEFLIYFQGNSAPDKSGLPSDRFSAERTGGSVSTLTIQRTQQEDSAVYLCASSLAPGGKNIQYFGAGTRLSVL.

The table lists this clonotype with many counts. The J gene is TRBJ2-1, the V gene TRBV6-2 or TRBV6-3, with D perhaps matching TRBD1 (6 bases). CDR1 is MNHEY and CDR2 is SVGEGT in the germline V gene. Trimming removed 0 bases at V and 7 bases at J, with 13 bases between. The CDR3 length is 15 residues. The CDR3 DNA reads as TGTGCCAGCAGTTACTCCTCAACTAGGGGGAATGAGCAGTTCTTC. It is translated as CASSYSSTRGNEQFF.

This clonotype was detected only a few times. The gene calls are TRBV20-1 and TRBJ1-2, with 7 bases aligning to TRBD1. Germline CDR1 is DFQATT and CDR2 is SNEGSKA (reference sequence). This CDR3 has 13 amino acids. With V trimmed by 6 bases and J by 4 bases, 8 bases remained unmatched. CDR3 loop: CSASGGTPYGYTF. CDR3 DNA: TGCAGTGCCTCAGGGGGGACACCCTATGGCTACACCTTC.

There are many counts of this clonotype. V and J are TRBV11-2 and TRBJ2-5; 9 positions agree with TRBD2. The CDR3 contains 16 residues. J was trimmed by 5 bases and V by 5 bases; bases with no gene match: 12. From germline, CDR1 is SGHAT and CDR2 FQNNGV. The CDR3 loop is CASSPTQPGTSETQYF. The CDR3 DNA reads TGTGCCAGCAGCCCCACCCAGCCCGGGACTAGCGAGACCCAGTACTTC.

There are many counts of this clonotype. This sequence joins TRBV20-1 and TRBJ2-1, with 8 bases that match TRBD2. The CDR3 sequence is 14 residues long. CDR1 is DFQATT and CDR2 is SNEGSKA in the germline V gene (reference sequence). The V segment lost 3 bases and the J segment 3 bases; nucleotides outside the gene matches: 4. The CDR3 loop reads CSASLAGSYNEQFF. As DNA, the CDR3 is TGCAGTGCTAGCTTAGCGGGGAGCTACAATGAGCAGTTCTTC.

This clonotype was picked up many times. The chain carries TRBV6-1 and TRBJ2-3; 11 nucleotides line up with TRBD2. The CDR3 has 16 residues. Germline V gene sequence: CDR1 MNHNS, CDR2 SASEGT. V dropped 5 bases and J dropped 8; count of bases not matched to a gene: 12. The CDR3 protein is CASSHLTSGTPSTQYF. The CDR3 DNA sequence: TGTGCCAGCAGTCACCTGACTAGCGGGACTCCCAGTACGCAGTATTTT.

This clonotype was counted between two and nine times. It differs at one base from a far larger clone, so likely a read error. The chain has TRBV7-6 and TRBJ2-7; perhaps TRBD1 as D (6 bases). The CDR3 is 15 residues long. Trimming shortened V by 1 base and J by 7 bases, and 17 bases separated the two germline ends. Germline V CDR1 and CDR2: SGHVS, FNYEAQ. Written as DNA, the CDR3 is TGTGCCAGCAGCTTAGGGCAGGGGCCCTACAATGAGCAGTACTTC. Encoded protein: CASSLGQGPYNEQYF.

This clonotype was counted at least ten times. The chain combines TRBV12-3 or TRBV12-4 with TRBJ1-3; 8 bases agree with TRBD1. The V and J ends lost 5 bases and 4 bases, in that order; junction bases with no gene match: 10. The CDR3 is 16 amino acids. CDR3 sequence (DNA): TGTGCCAGCAGTCGGCCTCTGACAGGGGCCGGAAACACCATATATTTT. Translation: CASSRPLTGAGNTIYF.

The V call is TRBV18, the J call TRBJ2-7, with D maybe TRBD1 (6 bases). V shed 7 bases and J shed 6 bases, with 19 bases lying between them. CDR1 and CDR2 from the germline V gene are KGHSH and LQKENI. This CDR3 has 14 residues. CDR3 DNA: TGTGCCAGCTTGTCAGGGGCCGCCGCGGGCGAGCAGTACTTC. It yields the protein CASLSGAAAGEQYF.

This clonotype was counted a few times. The rearrangement links TRBV7-9 to TRBJ1-2, with TRBD1 as a possible D gene (6 bases). The CDR3 runs 14 residues. Between the trimmed V and J ends, which lost 1 base and 6 bases, there was a span of 12 bases. Germline V CDR1 and CDR2: SEHNR, FQNEAQ (reference sequence). CDR3 loop: CASSLGGQGHGYTF. The CDR3 DNA reads TGTGCCAGCAGCTTAGGGGGGCAGGGACATGGCTACACCTTC. Based on the CDR3 plus reference TRBV7-9 and TRBJ1-2, the full variable domain is DTGVSQNPRHKITKRGQNVTFRCDPISEHNRLYWYRQTLGQGPEFLTYFQNEAQLEKSRLLSDRFSAERPKGSFSTLEIQRTEQGDSAMYLCASSLGGQGHGYTFGSGTRLTVV.

The chain recombines TRBV30 with TRBJ1-1; D call uncertain. There are 14 residues in the CDR3. Germline loops: CDR1 GTSNPN, CDR2 SVGIG (reference sequence). Deletions cut 0 bases from V and 4 bases from J, with 12 bases between. The DNA for the CDR3 is TGTGCCTGGAGTGTACGTGGAATTGGCACTGAAGCTTTCTTT. This translates into CAWSVRGIGTEAFF.

This clonotype occurred many times. The V and J genes are TRBV4-3 and TRBJ1-2, with a possible D match to TRBD1 (6 bases). The germline V gene encodes CDR1 LGHNA and CDR2 YSLEER. V lost 0 bases and J lost 3, with 17 bases in between. This CDR3 has 17 amino acids. The CDR3 reads CASSQDVGTPPYYGYTF. DNA for the CDR3: TGCGCCAGCAGCCAAGACGTTGGGACACCGCCTTACTATGGCTACACCTTC.

The CDR3 nucleotides are TGCGCCAGCAGCCGCGGCGGGACAGGGGCTGAGCAGTTCTTC. Translated, it gives CASSRGGTGAEQFF. The chain is built from TRBV5-1 and TRBJ2-1; 10 nucleotides line up with TRBD1. Germline V gene data show CDR1 as SGHRS and CDR2 as YFSETQ. Trimming at V came to 4 bases and at J to 9 bases, leaving 7 bases not matched to a gene. The CDR3 length is 14 residues. The full variable domain, rest sourced from reference TRBV5-1 and TRBJ2-1, is KAGVTQTPRYLIKTRGQQVTLSCSPISGHRSVSWYQQTPGQGLQFLFEYFSETQRNKGNFPGRFSGRQFSNSRSEMNVSTLELGDSALYLCASSRGGTGAEQFFGPGTRLTVL.

The chain combines TRBV28 with TRBJ1-2; possibly TRBD1 for D (6 bases). The V end was cut by 4 bases, the J end by 9 bases, with 9 bases between. Germline V gives CDR1 MDHEN, CDR2 SYDVKM. This CDR3 has 11 amino acids. CDR3 protein: CASSYRDSYTF. The CDR3, as DNA: TGTGCCAGCAGTTACAGGGATAGCTACACCTTC.

This clonotype was recorded many times. The chain combines TRBV6-1 with TRBJ2-7; D not resolved. V dropped 7 bases and J dropped 0 bases, with 4 bases sitting between them. Germline-derived CDR1 and CDR2 are MNHNS and SASEGT. This CDR3 has 11 residues. The CDR3 DNA reads TGTGCCAGCACGGACTCCTACGAGCAGTACTTC. This encodes CASTDSYEQYF.

The chain is built from TRBV30 and TRBJ1-5; the D is unclear. Trimming took off 1 base at V and 7 bases at J, with 11 bases between the two ends. The CDR3 consists of 13 residues. Germline CDR1 reads GTSNPN; CDR2 reads SVGIG (reference sequence). CDR3 sequence: CAWSDSMGQPQHF. The CDR3 nucleotides read TGTGCCTGGAGTGACTCCATGGGGCAGCCCCAGCATTTT.

This clonotype was counted ten times or more. V usage is TRBV18 and J usage is TRBJ2-3; D remains ambiguous. Germline V gene lookup returns CDR1 KGHSH and CDR2 LQKENI. V lost 3 bases and J 6 bases, leaving 10 bases between the germline ends. This CDR3 comprises 13 residues. CDR3 nucleotides: TGTGCCAGCTCACCCACCCATATGGATACGCAGTATTTT. Protein sequence: CASSPTHMDTQYF.

This clonotype has ten or more counts. The chain recombines TRBV6-2 or TRBV6-3 with TRBJ2-3; the match to TRBD2 covers 9 bases. Germline CDR1 MNHEY, CDR2 SVGEGT. J lost 6 bases, V lost 6 bases, and 7 bases had no gene match. The CDR3 covers 14 residues. CDR3 nucleotide sequence: TGTGCCAGCAGCTCGGGACTAGCAGGGGATACGCAGTATTTT. It encodes CASSSGLAGDTQYF.

The chain joins TRBV20-1 to TRBJ2-1; D gene ambiguous. Trimming removed 0 bases at V and 5 bases at J, with 11 bases between. The CDR3 is 14 amino acids. Germline V lookup: CDR1 DFQATT, CDR2 SNEGSKA (reference sequence). The CDR3 DNA is TGCAGTGCTAGAGATAGGTACACGGACAATGAGCAGTTCTTC. It translates to CSARDRYTDNEQFF.

This clonotype was recorded at least ten times. The chain employs TRBV12-3 or TRBV12-4 and TRBJ2-1; D is ambiguous. Trimming removed 5 bases from V and 9 bases from J, with 11 bases in between. The length of the CDR3 is 12 residues. This chain's CDR3 is CASSPLRTEQFF. The CDR3 DNA follows: TGTGCCAGCAGTCCTCTGAGGACTGAGCAGTTCTTC.

This clonotype was observed at least ten times. The chain links TRBV2 to TRBJ1-6; no definite D call. Germline V gene lookup returns CDR1 SNHLY and CDR2 FYNNEI. CDR3 length: 16 residues. V lost 7 bases to trimming and J lost 0 bases, with 13 bases between them. The CDR3 loop reads CASTEVGSSYNSPLHF. For the CDR3, the DNA is TGTGCCAGCACCGAGGTTGGGAGCTCCTATAATTCACCCCTCCACTTT.

Only a few counts were recorded for this clonotype. V and J are TRBV29-1 and TRBJ2-5; 10 bases line up with TRBD2. The ends lost 6 bases at V and 4 bases at J; junction bases unmatched: 2. This CDR3 is built from 12 residues. From germline, CDR1 is SQVTM and CDR2 ANQGSEA. CDR3 DNA sequence: TGCAGCGTCTTAGCGGGAGGAGAGACCCAGTACTTC. Its translation: CSVLAGGETQYF.

This clonotype is a singleton in its sample. This chain uses TRBV20-1 with TRBJ2-7, with 10 positions matching TRBD2. Germline CDR1 is DFQATT and CDR2 is SNEGSKA (reference sequence). The CDR3 runs 13 residues. With V trimmed by 6 bases and J by 5 bases, 7 bases remained unmatched. CDR3 protein: CSARLAGAHEQYF. The CDR3 DNA reads TGCAGTGCACGGCTAGCGGGAGCCCACGAGCAGTACTTC.